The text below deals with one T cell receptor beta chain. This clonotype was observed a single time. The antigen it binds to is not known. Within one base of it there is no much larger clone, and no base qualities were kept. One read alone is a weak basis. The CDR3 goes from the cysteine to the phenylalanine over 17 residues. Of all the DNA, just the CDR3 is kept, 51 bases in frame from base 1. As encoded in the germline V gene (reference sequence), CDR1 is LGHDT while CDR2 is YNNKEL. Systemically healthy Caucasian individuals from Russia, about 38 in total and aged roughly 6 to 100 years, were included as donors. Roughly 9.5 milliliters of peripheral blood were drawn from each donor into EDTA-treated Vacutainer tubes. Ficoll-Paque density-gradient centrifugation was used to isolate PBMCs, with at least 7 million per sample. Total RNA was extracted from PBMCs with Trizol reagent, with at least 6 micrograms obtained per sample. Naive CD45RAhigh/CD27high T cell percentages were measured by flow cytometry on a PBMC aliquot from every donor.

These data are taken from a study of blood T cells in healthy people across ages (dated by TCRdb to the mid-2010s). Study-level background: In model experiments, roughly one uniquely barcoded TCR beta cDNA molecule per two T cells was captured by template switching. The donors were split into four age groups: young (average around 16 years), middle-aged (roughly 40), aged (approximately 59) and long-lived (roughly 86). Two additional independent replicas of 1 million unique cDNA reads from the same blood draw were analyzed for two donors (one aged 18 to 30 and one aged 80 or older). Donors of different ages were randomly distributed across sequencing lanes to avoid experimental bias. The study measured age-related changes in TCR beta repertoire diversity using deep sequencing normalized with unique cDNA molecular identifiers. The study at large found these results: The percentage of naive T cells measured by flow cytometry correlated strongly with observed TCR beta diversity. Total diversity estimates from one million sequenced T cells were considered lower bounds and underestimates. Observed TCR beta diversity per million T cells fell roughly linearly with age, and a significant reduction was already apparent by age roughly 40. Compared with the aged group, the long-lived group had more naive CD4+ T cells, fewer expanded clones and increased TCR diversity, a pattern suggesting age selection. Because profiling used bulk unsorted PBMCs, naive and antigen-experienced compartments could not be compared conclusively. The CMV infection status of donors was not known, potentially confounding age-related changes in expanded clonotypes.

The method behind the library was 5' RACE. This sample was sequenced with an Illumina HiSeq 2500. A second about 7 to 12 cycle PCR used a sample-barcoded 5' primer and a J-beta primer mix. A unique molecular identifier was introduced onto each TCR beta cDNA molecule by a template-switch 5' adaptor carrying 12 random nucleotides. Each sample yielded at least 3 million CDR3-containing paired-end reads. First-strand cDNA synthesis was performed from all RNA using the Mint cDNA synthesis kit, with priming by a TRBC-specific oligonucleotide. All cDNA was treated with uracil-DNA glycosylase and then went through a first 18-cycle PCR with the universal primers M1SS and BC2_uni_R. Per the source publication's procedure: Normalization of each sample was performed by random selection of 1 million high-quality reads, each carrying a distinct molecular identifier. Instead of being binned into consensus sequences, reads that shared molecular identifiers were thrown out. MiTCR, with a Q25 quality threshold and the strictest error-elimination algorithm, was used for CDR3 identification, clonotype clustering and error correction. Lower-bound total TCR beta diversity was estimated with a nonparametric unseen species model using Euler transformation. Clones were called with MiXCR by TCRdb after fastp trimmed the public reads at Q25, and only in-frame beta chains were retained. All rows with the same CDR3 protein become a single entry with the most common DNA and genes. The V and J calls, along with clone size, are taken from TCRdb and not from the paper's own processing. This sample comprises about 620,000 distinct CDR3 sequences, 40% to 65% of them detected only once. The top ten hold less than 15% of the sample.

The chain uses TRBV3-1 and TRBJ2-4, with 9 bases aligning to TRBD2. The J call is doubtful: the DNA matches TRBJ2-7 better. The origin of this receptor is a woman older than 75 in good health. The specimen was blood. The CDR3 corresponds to CASSHNKGLATYYEQYF. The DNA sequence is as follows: TGTGCCAGCAGCCACAACAAGGGACTAGCAACTTATTACGAGCAGTACTTC.